The 16 T cell receptor delta chains below all came from one sample that was sequenced in a study of gamma-delta chains in newborns, infants, children. TCRdb re-processed the reads via CATT. Of 3,000 to 3,500 delta-chain clones in the sample, 1% to 1.5% were seen once. The sequenced sample was blood. These receptors were collected from a child who was a newborn, infant or young child, either healthy, febrile or measles-vaccinated (not recorded which).

This clone came up a few times. The protein TCRdb lists belongs to a much larger clone and differs from this DNA's translation at residue 9, which points to a read error; the protein shown is made from the DNA. V gene TRDV2 combines with J gene TRDJ3; perhaps TRDD3 as D (6 bases). The CDR3 length is 18 residues. Trimming removed 0 bases from V and 1 base from J, with 12 bases in between. The germline gives CDR1 GEAIGNYY, CDR2 EKD. Written as DNA, the CDR3 is TGTGCCTGTGACACCGCCGGATACAGATCCTGGGACACCCGACAGATGTTTTTC. Translation gives CACDTAGYRSWDTRQMFF.

By share, this clone counts as large. Other DNA sequences in the sample encode the same CDR3. The chain links TRDV1 to TRDJ2; TRDD3 agrees at 7 bases. The junction had 1 base not matched to a gene; V was cut back by 2 bases and J by 4 bases. CDR1 TSWWSYY and CDR2 QGS come from the germline V gene. The CDR3 consists of 14 residues. CDR3 amino acids: CALGEYWGTAQLFF. As DNA, the CDR3 is TGTGCTCTTGGGGAATACTGGGGGACAGCACAACTCTTCTTT.

This clone was seen more than once but under ten times. With only one base between it and a far larger clone, this is likely a read error. This sample also contains other DNA sequences that code for the same CDR3. The V and J genes are TRDV2 and TRDJ1; the D gene is possibly TRDD3 (6 bases). The germline CDR1 and CDR2 sequences are GEAIGNYY and EKD. The V end was cut by 1 base, the J end by 0 bases, with 8 bases between. The CDR3 consists of 14 residues. DNA of the CDR3: TGTGCCTGTGACACTGGGGGGTACACCGATAAACTCATCTTT. This encodes CACDTGGYTDKLIF.

A note on this clone: TCRdb pairs this DNA with a much larger clone's protein that differs at residue 3, likely a read error; the protein shown was translated from the DNA. This sequence joins TRDV2 and TRDJ2, with 10 bases matching TRDD3. The CDR3 covers 20 residues. Germline V lookup: CDR1 GEAIGNYY, CDR2 EKD. Here the CDR3 DNA reads TGTGCCCGTGACCCTATTCGTACTGGGGGATCACGAGCTTTGACAGCACAACTCTTCTTT. This gives the protein CARDPIRTGGSRALTAQLFF.

Regarding this clone: A read error likely explains this, since a far larger clone differs by one base. The sample contains more than one DNA sequence encoding this CDR3. The chain links TRDV3 to TRDJ1; 9 bases are shared with TRDD3. In germline, CDR1 is TVYSNPD, CDR2 GDNSRS (reference sequence). The CDR3 is made up of 12 amino acids. The CDR3 spells CAFYWGTDKLIF. As DNA, the CDR3 is TGTGCCTTTTACTGGGGGACCGATAAGCTCATCTTT. Filled out from reference TRDV3 and TRDJ1, the complete variable domain reads CDKVTQSSPDQTVASGSEVVLLCTYDTVYSNPDLFWYRIRPDYSFQFVFYGDNSRSEGADFTQGRFSVKHILTQKAFHLVISPVRTEDSATYYCAFYWGTDKLIFGKGTRVTVEP.

This clone is large (0.1 to 1%) within its sample. At the DNA level, this CDR3 is encoded by other sequences in the same sample as well. J is TRDJ2 and V is TRDV3, with TRDD3 matching 10 bases. CDR3 length: 13 residues. The junction had 2 bases not matched to a gene; V was cut back by 2 bases and J by 5 bases. Per germline, CDR1 TVYSNPD and CDR2 GDNSRS (reference sequence). The CDR3 reads CAFVLGDTAQLFF. The DNA for the CDR3 is TGTGCCTTTGTACTGGGGGATACAGCACAACTCTTCTTT.

Points on this clone: TCRdb assigns this DNA the protein of a much larger clone, which departs from its translation at residue 3; this likely reflects a read error, and the protein shown comes from translating the DNA. V usage is TRDV2 and J usage is TRDJ3; 11 nucleotides line up with TRDD3. The CDR3 runs to 16 residues. Per germline, CDR1 GEAIGNYY and CDR2 EKD. Here the CDR3 DNA reads TGTGCCCGTGACGCTGGGGGATACCGGGACACCCGACAGATGTTTTTC. It encodes CARDAGGYRDTRQMFF.

This clone has only a few counts. It differs at one base from a far larger clone, so likely a read error. This chain uses TRDV2 with TRDJ3; 7 bases match TRDD3. In germline, CDR1 is GEAIGNYY, CDR2 EKD. This CDR3 region has 20 residues. The J segment lost 2 bases and the V segment lost 3 bases, leaving 15 bases of the junction unmatched. This CDR3 reads CACDPLVLGNTPWDTRQMFF. The DNA of the CDR3 is TGTGCCTGTGACCCTCTCGTACTGGGGAATACGCCCTGGGACACCCGACAGATGTTTTTC.

This clone has just a few counts. The TCRdb protein comes from a much larger clone and disagrees with this DNA's translation at residue 17, likely due to a read error; the protein given here is derived from the DNA. The V and J genes are TRDV2 and TRDJ3, with 10 positions matching TRDD3. This CDR3 spans 20 amino acids. CDR1 and CDR2 from the germline V gene are GEAIGNYY and EKD. CDR3 loop: CACDTVGWGIGSWDTRRMFF. In nucleotides, the CDR3 is TGTGCCTGTGACACCGTGGGCTGGGGGATAGGATCCTGGGACACCCGACGGATGTTTTTC.

To note about this clone: TCRdb shows a much larger clone's protein in place of this DNA's translation, and the two differ at residue 9, likely through a read error; the protein shown is translated from the DNA. J is TRDJ2 and V is TRDV1; the match to TRDD3 covers 8 bases. The V and J ends lost 2 bases and 6 bases, in that order; junction bases with no gene match: 2. This CDR3 contains 14 residues. Germline CDR1 reads TSWWSYY; CDR2 reads QGS. The chain's CDR3 is CALGEYWGAAQLFF. The CDR3 DNA sequence: TGTGCTCTTGGGGAATACTGGGGGGCAGCACAACTCTTCTTT.

This clone has at least ten counts. A much larger clone differs by one base, so this may be a read error. At the DNA level, this CDR3 is encoded by other sequences in the same sample as well. V usage is TRDV2 and J usage is TRDJ3; 11 bases fit TRDD3. Germline V gene data show CDR1 as GEAIGNYY and CDR2 as EKD. The CDR3 totals 19 residues. In DNA, the CDR3 is TGTGCCTGTGACTTCGTACTGGGGGATAGCTCCTGGGACACCCGACAGATGTTCTTC. This sequence encodes CACDFVLGDSSWDTRQMFF.

The sample holds a few counts of this clone. J is TRDJ3 and V is TRDV2; TRDD3 agrees at 11 bases. The CDR3 spans 18 residues. V shed 3 bases, J shed 3 bases, and the junction held 6 bases outside the gene matches. Per germline, CDR1 GEAIGNYY and CDR2 EKD. The CDR3 sequence: CACDSVTGGYWDTRQMFF. The DNA of the CDR3 is TGTGCCTGTGACTCGGTTACTGGGGGATACTGGGACACCCGACAGATGTTTTTC.

This clone was detected only a few times. One junction end disagrees with the germline gene, perhaps due to a read error. In the same sample, other DNA sequences code for this CDR3. The rearrangement joins TRDV2 to TRDJ2; 8 bases match TRDD3. This CDR3 has 16 residues. Germline assignment: CDR1 GEAIGNYY and CDR2 EKD. The CDR3 region is CACDPLGAKVTAQLFF. DNA for the CDR3: TGTGCCTGTGATCCACTGGGGGCTAAAGTGACAGCCCAACTCTTCTTT.

As for this clone: This sequence is one base from a far larger clone and is likely a read error. In the same sample, other DNA sequences code for this CDR3. The CDR3 protein is CACDLLGSSWDTRQMFF. The DNA for the CDR3 is TGTGCCTGTGACTTGCTGGGCAGCTCCTGGGACACCCGACAGATGTTTTTC. The rearrangement joins TRDV2 to TRDJ3; TRDD3 is a possible D gene (5 bases). CDR1 is GEAIGNYY, CDR2 EKD, per germline. CDR3 length: 17 residues. The germline V and J ends were trimmed by 3 bases and 0 bases, with 11 bases remaining between them.

This clone was seen a handful of times. It differs at one base from a far larger clone, so likely a read error. The chain links TRDV2 to TRDJ3; 13 bases agree with TRDD3. CDR1 GEAIGNYY and CDR2 EKD come from the germline V gene. This CDR3 has 21 amino acids. CDR3 sequence reads: CARDTATGGYASSWDTRQMFF. For the CDR3, the DNA is TGTGCCCGTGACACCGCCACTGGGGGATACGCAAGCTCCTGGGACACCCGACAGATGTTTTTC.

In the case of this clone: TCRdb's protein for this DNA is that of a much larger clone and differs from the translation at residue 6, likely a read error; the protein shown is the DNA translation. This sequence joins TRDV2 and TRDJ3; a possible D gene is TRDD3 (6 bases). From germline, CDR1 is GEAIGNYY and CDR2 EKD. With 0 bases removed from V and 1 base from J, the gap between germline ends came to 9 bases. The CDR3 runs to 17 residues. The CDR3 spells CACDTCGISWDTRQMFF. CDR3 bases: TGTGCCTGTGACACCTGTGGGATATCCTGGGACACCCGACAGATGTTTTTC.